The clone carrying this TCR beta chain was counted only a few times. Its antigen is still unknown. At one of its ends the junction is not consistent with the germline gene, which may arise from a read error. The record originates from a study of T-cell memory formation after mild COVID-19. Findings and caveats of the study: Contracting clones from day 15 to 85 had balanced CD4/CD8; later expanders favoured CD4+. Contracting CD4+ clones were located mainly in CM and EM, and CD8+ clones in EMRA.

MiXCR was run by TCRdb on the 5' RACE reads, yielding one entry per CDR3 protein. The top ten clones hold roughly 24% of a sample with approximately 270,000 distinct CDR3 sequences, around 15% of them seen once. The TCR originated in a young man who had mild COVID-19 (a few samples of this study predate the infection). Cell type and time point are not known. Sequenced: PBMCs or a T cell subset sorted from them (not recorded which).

The CDR3 here is CSASDRREVLIIF. Here the CDR3 DNA reads TGCAGTGCGTCGGACAGGAGGGAGGTCCTTATCATCTTC. The chain joins TRBV20-1 to TRBJ1-2; 7 positions agree with TRBD1. From germline, CDR1 is DFQATT and CDR2 SNEGSKA (reference sequence). This CDR3 has 13 amino acids.